The rows below give T cell receptor beta chains drawn from one sample of a study of breast tumors, draining lymph nodes, adjacent tissues. TCRdb processed the multiplex PCR reads anew with MiXCR; each CDR3 protein has one entry. This table has approximately 28,000 distinct CDR3 sequences, 63% appearing once. Sequencing was performed on breast tumor tissue. The receptor source for this set is a female donor with breast cancer. Some clones in this sample may be carry-over from other donors' samples. CDR3s include the opening cysteine and the closing phenylalanine or tryptophan. Each record gives: V gene, J gene, CDR3 protein.

>TRBV7-2|TRBJ2-7
CASGLALEQYF
>TRBV7-9|TRBJ2-2
CASSLTGVTGELFF
>TRBV5-5|TRBJ2-7
CASSFYSPGQGIYEQYF
>TRBV7-9|TRBJ2-5
CASSYPTGGWGQETQYF
>TRBV11-2|TRBJ1-6
CASSRTGNDSPLHF
>TRBV9|TRBJ1-6
CASSVARGGNSPLHF
>TRBV20-1|TRBJ2-1
CSARADNEQFF
>TRBV24-1|TRBJ1-5
CATSDIEERTGGPCNQPQHF
>TRBV25-1|TRBJ2-3
CASSTSAKPADTQYF
>TRBV9|TRBJ2-3
CASSPRTGRTDTQYF
>TRBV6-2/TRBV6-3|TRBJ1-5
CASSYRTGTNQPQHF
>TRBV12-3/TRBV12-4|TRBJ2-5
CASSFRREGWETQHF
>TRBV20-1|TRBJ1-3
CSAPSTSGNTIYF
>TRBV5-8|TRBJ2-7
CASSPEVRTASYEQCF
>TRBV7-2|TRBJ2-7
CASSLASSGLSYEQYF
>TRBV7-9|TRBJ1-2
CASSPTGGDDYTF
>TRBV20-1|TRBJ2-1
CSAMWTSGRAQWGNEQFF
>TRBV20-1|TRBJ2-3
CSARSSGGRRYNEQYF
>TRBV15|TRBJ1-1
CATSRDSWGSNTEAFF
>TRBV12-5|TRBJ2-7
CASGFDRGYEQYF
>TRBV6-1|TRBJ2-3
CASSPSETGGTDTQYF
>TRBV2|TRBJ2-7
CASSEGVAGGSEQYF
>TRBV24-1|TRBJ2-2
CATSVTGVDTGELFF
>TRBV2|TRBJ2-7
CASSEWDSYEQYF
>TRBV12-3/TRBV12-4|TRBJ2-7
CASSPLLGPYSYEQYF